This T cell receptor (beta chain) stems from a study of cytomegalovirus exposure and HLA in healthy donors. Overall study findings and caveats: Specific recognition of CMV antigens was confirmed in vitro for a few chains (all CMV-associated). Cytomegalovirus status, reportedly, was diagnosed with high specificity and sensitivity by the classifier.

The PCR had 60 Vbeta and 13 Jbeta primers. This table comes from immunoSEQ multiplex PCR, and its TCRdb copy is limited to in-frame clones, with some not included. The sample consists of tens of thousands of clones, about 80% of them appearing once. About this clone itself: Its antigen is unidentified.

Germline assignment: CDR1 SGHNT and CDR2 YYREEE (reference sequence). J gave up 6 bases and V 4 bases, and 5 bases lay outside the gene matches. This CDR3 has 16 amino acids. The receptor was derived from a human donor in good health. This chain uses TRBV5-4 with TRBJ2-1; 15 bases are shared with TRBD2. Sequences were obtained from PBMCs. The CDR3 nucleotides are TGTGCCAGCAGCACGGGACTAGCGGGAGGAACCAATGAGCAGTTCTTC. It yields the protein CASSTGLAGGTNEQFF.